The sequence of this T cell receptor (beta chain) was determined in a study of T cell responses to AZD1222 COVID-19 vaccine. Overall study findings and caveats: The span of vaccine-associated CD4 TCRs extended across spike, with dominance at 160-218 and 743-854.

There are a few counts of this clone. Its antigen is not identified. A read error may produce the germline difference seen at one junction end. Using immunoSEQ multiplex PCR, the repertoire was profiled, and TCRdb retains in-frame clones only, with some absent. The table has some 110,000 clones, 80% to 90% seen once; the top ten hold 7% to 10%. The germline gives CDR1 LGHNA, CDR2 YSLEER. The CDR3 runs 13 residues. This chain connects TRBV4-3 to TRBJ2-3; either TRBD1 or TRBD2 may fit D (6 bases each). The clonotype originates from an adult in good health. This specimen was peripheral blood, taken on day 0 of AZD1222 vaccination. The CDR3 DNA follows: TGCGCCAGCAGCCAAGAATGGGGGGCCCTTCTCTCTTTT. This sequence encodes CASSQEWGALLSF.